The 8 T cell receptor beta chains reported below all come from one sample, sequenced in a study of beta chain features in type 1 diabetes. Broader study findings: Patients with Type 1 diabetes showed moderately but significantly shorter TCRB CDR3s in all four CD4+ subsets.

Their recognized antigens are unknown. Every isolated RNA sample was fully reverse transcribed, so sequencing captured expressed TCRB transcripts. Clones were sequenced by immunoSEQ multiplex PCR, and TCRdb holds only the in-frame ones, with some missing. The repertoire holds 300,000 to 350,000 clones, approximately 12% seen once, with 0.015% in the top ten. Sequenced: naive CD4+ T cells from blood. These receptors were collected from a woman under 30 with type 1 diabetes.

The sample holds a few counts of this clone. The CDR3 reads CASSSRTSGSPDTQYF. CDR3 DNA sequence: TGTGCCAGCAGCTCTCGGACTAGCGGGAGTCCAGATACGCAGTATTTT. V is TRBV7-6 and J is TRBJ2-3, with TRBD2 matching 13 bases. The CDR3 sequence is 16 residues long. The V segment lost 4 bases and the J segment 4 bases; nucleotides outside the gene matches: 5. In germline, CDR1 is SGHVS, CDR2 FNYEAQ.

This clone appeared a few times. The chain's CDR3 is CASSQWTSGIEQYF. The CDR3 DNA sequence: TGTGCCAGCTCACAATGGACTAGCGGGATCGAGCAGTACTTC. The V call is TRBV18, the J call TRBJ2-7, with 12 bases that match TRBD2. The V gene end was trimmed by 4 bases and the J gene end by 6 bases; junction bases not matched to a gene: 4. Germline V gene sequence: CDR1 KGHSH, CDR2 LQKENI. The CDR3 loop spans 14 amino acids.

This clone has just a few counts. This chain uses TRBV7-9 with TRBJ2-5; TRBD2 aligns across 9 bases. The junction had 5 bases not matched to a gene; V was cut back by 0 bases and J by 3 bases. Germline V gives CDR1 SEHNR, CDR2 FQNEAQ (reference sequence). The CDR3 extends over 16 amino acids. Here the CDR3 reads CASSLARVAGEETQYF. The CDR3 region has the DNA TGTGCCAGCAGCTTAGCGAGGGTAGCGGGAGAAGAGACCCAGTACTTC.

This clone was counted only a few times. J is TRBJ2-7 and V is TRBV7-2; 9 bases fit TRBD2. After removal of 3 bases from V and 2 bases from J, the junction contained 5 bases not matched to a gene. This CDR3 is 15 amino acids long. Germline V lookup: CDR1 SGHTA, CDR2 FQGNSA. The chain's CDR3 is CASSLSGRRAYEQYF. The CDR3 nucleotides are TGTGCCAGCAGCTTGAGCGGGAGGAGGGCCTACGAGCAGTACTTC.

This CDR3 is CASSLTVLAGSRTDTQYF. Here the CDR3 DNA reads TGTGCCAGCAGCCTTACGGTCCTAGCGGGAAGCCGCACAGATACGCAGTATTTT. This chain links TRBV7-2 with TRBJ2-3, with 9 bases lining up with TRBD2. The germline CDR1 and CDR2 sequences are SGHTA and FQGNSA. Trimming cost V 5 bases and J 1 base; bases outside gene matches: 13. The CDR3 has 18 amino acids.

The V gene is TRBV21-1, the J gene TRBJ2-1; the table's D call TRBD2 went unverified against the DNA. TRBV21-1 is listed as a pseudogene. The CDR3 loop spans 17 amino acids. This CDR3 reads CASSKHRTSGTYNEQFF. The CDR3 DNA follows: TGTGCCAGCAGCAAACATAGGACTAGCGGGACCTACAATGAGCAGTTCTTC.

The rearrangement joins TRBV10-3 to TRBJ1-1; D remains ambiguous. Trimming pared 9 bases from V and 6 bases from J, leaving 11 bases between. The CDR3 totals 11 residues. Germline CDR1 reads ENHRY; CDR2 reads SYGVKD. This chain's CDR3 is CAMGGRAEAFF. DNA of the CDR3: TGTGCCATGGGAGGGCGGGCTGAAGCTTTCTTT.

This clone showed up just a few times. The genes are TRBV19 and TRBJ2-6; 7 positions match TRBD1. Germline trimming cut 6 bases from V and 0 bases from J; bases unmatched to any gene: 5. The CDR3 sequence is 16 residues long. The germline gives CDR1 LNHDA, CDR2 SQIVND (reference sequence). CDR3 bases: TGTGCCAGTAGCGGGACAGACTCCTCTGGGGCCAACGTCCTGACTTTC. Protein: CASSGTDSSGANVLTF.